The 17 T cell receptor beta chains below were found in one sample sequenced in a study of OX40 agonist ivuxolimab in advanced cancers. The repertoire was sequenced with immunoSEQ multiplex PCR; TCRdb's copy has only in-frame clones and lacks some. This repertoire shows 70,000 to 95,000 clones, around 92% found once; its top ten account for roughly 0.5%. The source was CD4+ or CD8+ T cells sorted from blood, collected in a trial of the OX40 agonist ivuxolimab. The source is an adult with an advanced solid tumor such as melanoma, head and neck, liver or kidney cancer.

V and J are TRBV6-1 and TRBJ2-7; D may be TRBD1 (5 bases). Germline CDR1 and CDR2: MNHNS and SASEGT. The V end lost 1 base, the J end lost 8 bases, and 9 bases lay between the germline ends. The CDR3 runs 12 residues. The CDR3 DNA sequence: TGTGCCAGCAGTGAAGAGGGGTCGAAGCAGTACTTC. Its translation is CASSEEGSKQYF.

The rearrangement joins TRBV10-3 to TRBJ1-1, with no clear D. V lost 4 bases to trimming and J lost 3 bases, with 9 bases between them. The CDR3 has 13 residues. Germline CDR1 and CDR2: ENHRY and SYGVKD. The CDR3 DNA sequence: TGTGCCATCAGTGCAGATATAGACACTGAAGCTTTCTTT. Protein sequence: CAISADIDTEAFF.

CDR3 coding DNA: TGCGCCAGCAGCTTAGGTCAGAACTATGGCTACACCTTC. Translating gives CASSLGQNYGYTF. The chain links TRBV5-1 to TRBJ1-2; D not resolved. CDR1 SGHRS and CDR2 YFSETQ come from the germline V gene. V dropped 2 bases and J dropped 2 bases, with 7 bases sitting between them. The CDR3 length is 13 residues. Complete variable domain (other parts from reference TRBV5-1 and TRBJ1-2): KAGVTQTPRYLIKTRGQQVTLSCSPISGHRSVSWYQQTPGQGLQFLFEYFSETQRNKGNFPGRFSGRQFSNSRSEMNVSTLELGDSALYLCASSLGQNYGYTFGSGTRLTVV.

The CDR3 nucleotides are TGTGCCAGCAGCCAGCTAGAGGCAAATTCACCCCTCCACTTT. Amino acid sequence: CASSQLEANSPLHF. The genes are TRBV14 and TRBJ1-6; D unclear. CDR1 and CDR2 (germline): SGHDN, FVKESK. Trimming cost V 3 bases and J 7 bases, with 10 bases left between them. CDR3 size: 14 residues.

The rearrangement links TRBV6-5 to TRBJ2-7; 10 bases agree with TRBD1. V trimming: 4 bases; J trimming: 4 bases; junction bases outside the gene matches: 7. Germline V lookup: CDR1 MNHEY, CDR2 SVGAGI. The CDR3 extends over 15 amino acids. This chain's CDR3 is CASSSRTGGQYEQYF. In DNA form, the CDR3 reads TGTGCCAGCAGTTCCCGGACAGGGGGACAATACGAGCAGTACTTC.

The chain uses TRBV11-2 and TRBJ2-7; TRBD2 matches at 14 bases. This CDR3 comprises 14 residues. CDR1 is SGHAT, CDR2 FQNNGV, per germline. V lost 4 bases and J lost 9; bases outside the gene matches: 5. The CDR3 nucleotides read TGTGCCAGCAGCTCGACTAGCGGGGGGGCGGTGCAGTACTTC. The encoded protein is CASSSTSGGAVQYF.

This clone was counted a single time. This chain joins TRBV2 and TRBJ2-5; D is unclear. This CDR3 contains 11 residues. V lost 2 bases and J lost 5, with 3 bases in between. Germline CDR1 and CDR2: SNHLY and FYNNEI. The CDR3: CASSERETQYF. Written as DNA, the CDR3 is TGTGCCAGCAGTGAAAGGGAGACCCAGTACTTC.

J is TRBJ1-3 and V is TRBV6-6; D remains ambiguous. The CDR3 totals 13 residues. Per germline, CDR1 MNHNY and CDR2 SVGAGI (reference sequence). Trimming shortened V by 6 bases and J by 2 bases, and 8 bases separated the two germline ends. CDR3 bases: TGTGCCAGCAGCCCCCCACCTGGAAACACCATATATTTT. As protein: CASSPPPGNTIYF.

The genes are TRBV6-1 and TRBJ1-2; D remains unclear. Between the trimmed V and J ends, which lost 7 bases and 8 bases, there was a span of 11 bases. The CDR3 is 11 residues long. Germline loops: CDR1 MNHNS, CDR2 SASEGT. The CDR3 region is CASTESGGYTF. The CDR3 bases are TGTGCCAGCACAGAAAGCGGAGGCTACACCTTC.

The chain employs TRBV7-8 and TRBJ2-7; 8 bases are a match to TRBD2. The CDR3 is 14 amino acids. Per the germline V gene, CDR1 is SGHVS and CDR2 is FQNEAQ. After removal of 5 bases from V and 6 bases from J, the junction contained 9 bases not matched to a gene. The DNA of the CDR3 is TGTGCCAGCAGCCCCCCGGGAGGGCGGGTCGAGCAGTACTTC. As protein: CASSPPGGRVEQYF.

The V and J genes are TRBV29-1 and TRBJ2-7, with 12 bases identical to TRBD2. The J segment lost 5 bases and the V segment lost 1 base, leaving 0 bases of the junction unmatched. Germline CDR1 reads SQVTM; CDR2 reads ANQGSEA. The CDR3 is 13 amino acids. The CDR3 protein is CSVEGLAGDEQYF. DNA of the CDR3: TGCAGCGTTGAAGGACTAGCGGGAGACGAGCAGTACTTC.

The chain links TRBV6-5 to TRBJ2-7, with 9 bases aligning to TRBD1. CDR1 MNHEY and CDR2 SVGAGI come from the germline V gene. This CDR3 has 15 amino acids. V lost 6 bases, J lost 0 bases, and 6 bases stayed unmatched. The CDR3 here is CASSQGQGSSYEQYF. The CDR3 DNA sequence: TGTGCCAGCAGCCAGGGACAGGGAAGCTCCTACGAGCAGTACTTC.

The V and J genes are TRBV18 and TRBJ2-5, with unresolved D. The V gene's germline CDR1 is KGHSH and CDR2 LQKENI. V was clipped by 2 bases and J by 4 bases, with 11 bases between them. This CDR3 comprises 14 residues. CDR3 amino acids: CASSPIGLGETQYF. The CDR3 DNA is TGTGCCAGCTCACCAATTGGGTTGGGAGAGACCCAGTACTTC.

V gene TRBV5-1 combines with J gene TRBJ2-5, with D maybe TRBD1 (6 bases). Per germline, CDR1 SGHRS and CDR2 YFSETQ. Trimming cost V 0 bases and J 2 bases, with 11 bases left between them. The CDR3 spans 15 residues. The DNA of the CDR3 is TGCGCCAGCAGCTTGGTACAGGGTAATCAAGAGACCCAGTACTTC. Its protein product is CASSLVQGNQETQYF.

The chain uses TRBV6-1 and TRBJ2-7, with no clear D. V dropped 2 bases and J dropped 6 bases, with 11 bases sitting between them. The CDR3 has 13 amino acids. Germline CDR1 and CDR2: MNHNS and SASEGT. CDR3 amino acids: CASSESALGEQYF. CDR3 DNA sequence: TGTGCCAGCAGTGAAAGTGCTTTGGGCGAGCAGTACTTC.

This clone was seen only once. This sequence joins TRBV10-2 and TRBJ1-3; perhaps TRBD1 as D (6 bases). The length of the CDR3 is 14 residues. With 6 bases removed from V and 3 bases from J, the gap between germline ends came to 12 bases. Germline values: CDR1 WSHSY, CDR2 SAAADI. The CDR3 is CASRVQGVGNTIYF. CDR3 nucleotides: TGCGCCAGCAGGGTACAGGGCGTTGGAAACACCATATATTTT.

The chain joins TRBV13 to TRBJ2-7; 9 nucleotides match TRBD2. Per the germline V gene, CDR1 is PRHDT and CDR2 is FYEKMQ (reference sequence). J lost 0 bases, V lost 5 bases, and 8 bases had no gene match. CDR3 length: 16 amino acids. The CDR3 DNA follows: TGTGCCAGCAGCCAACTAGCGGGCGACGTCTCCTACGAGCAGTACTTC. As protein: CASSQLAGDVSYEQYF.